This T cell receptor beta chain came from a study of CD8+CD57+ T cells in acquired aplastic anemia. Study-wide context: Sorted CD4+ and CD8+ cells gave an average of approximately 3 ug of DNA. Whole-study results and caveats: Controls and patients did not differ significantly in CD8+ Simpson's diversity.

Both TCR beta VDJ combination and CDR3 sequence profiling were carried out. Genomic DNA was the template for this profiling. TCRdb re-called the reads with MiXCR, one entry per CDR3 protein. The top ten hold 10% to 15% of the sample, which has 150,000 to 200,000 distinct CDR3 sequences, around 50% seen once. Sequenced patients had shown CD8+CD57+ cell expansion by flow cytometry. As a group, the patients uniformly had severe acquired aplastic anemia. V dropped 8 bases and J dropped 2 bases, with 13 bases sitting between them. The CDR3 is 13 residues long. The table lists this clonotype with many counts. Its specificity is not known.

Input material: sorted CD4+, CD8+, or CD8+CD57+ T cells (not recorded which) from PBMCs. This chain uses TRBV12-3 or TRBV12-4 with TRBJ2-7, with a tentative D call TRBD2 (5 bases). This clonotype originated in a human donor with aplastic anemia. Here the CDR3 reads CASPGRDTYEQYF. CDR3 nucleotide sequence: TGTGCCAGCCCTGGACGGGATACCTACGAGCAGTACTTC.